Detailed here is one TCR beta chain. Antigen: not known. DNA at 200 ng, approximately 30,000 T cell genomes, went into sorted-subset replicate PCRs. TCRdb's copy holds only in-frame clones and misses some; the assay was immunoSEQ multiplex PCR. The table has around 2.5 million clones, 80% to 95% seen once. The V gene's germline CDR1 is MNHNS and CDR2 SASEGT. V was cut by 5 bases and J by 1 base, with 11 bases left in between. The CDR3 has 14 residues. This specimen belongs to a study of shared clonotypes between healthy human individuals. General observations from the study: Non-shared clonotypes had lower generation probabilities than clonotypes shared by all four sorted-subset donors. Only a few donors were included, so the genetic and exposure-history diversity represented was limited.

The sequenced material came from naive CD4+ T cells from PBMCs. Subset given: CD45RA+ positively selected. This TCR derives from a man aged 18 to 35 in good health. Some clones in this sample may be carry-over from other donors' samples. This chain joins TRBV6-1 and TRBJ1-1; D may be TRBD1 (6 bases). CDR3 region: CASSPGTRNTEAFF. CDR3 sequence (DNA): TGTGCCAGCAGTCCCGGGACAAGGAACACTGAAGCTTTCTTT.